One sample yielded the 28 T cell receptor beta chains listed below, sequenced in a study of blood T cell repertoires in COVID-19. The method was immunoSEQ multiplex PCR; TCRdb's version includes in-frame clones alone and lacks a portion of them. The data contain some 380,000 clones, 80% to 90% of them singletons. Sequences were obtained from PBMCs or T cells enriched from blood (not recorded which). The receptor set was obtained from a man aged 25 to 40 who had recovered from COVID-19.

The chain couples TRBV2 to TRBJ2-7; D is perhaps TRBD1 (5 bases). Per the germline V gene, CDR1 is SNHLY and CDR2 is FYNNEI. V shed 5 bases and J shed 4 bases, with 18 bases lying between them. This CDR3 has 15 residues. CDR3 DNA: TGTGCCAGCAGTAAAGAGGACATACCGGGTTACGAGCAGTACTTC. Its protein is CASSKEDIPGYEQYF.

This sequence joins TRBV7-8 and TRBJ1-5; 11 positions agree with TRBD1. CDR3 size: 14 residues. V trimming: 5 bases; J trimming: 6 bases; junction bases outside the gene matches: 3. Germline CDR1 and CDR2: SGHVS and FQNEAQ. As DNA, the CDR3 is TGTGCCAGCAGCCGGACAGGGGGCGGTCAGCCCCAGCATTTT. It is translated as CASSRTGGGQPQHF.

The V call is TRBV27, the J call TRBJ1-2; 10 nucleotides match TRBD1. V lost 6 bases and J lost 5; bases outside the gene matches: 3. The CDR3 is 13 residues long. Germline assignment: CDR1 MNHEY and CDR2 SMNVEV (reference sequence). This chain's CDR3 is CASRGTGVYGYTF. As DNA, the CDR3 is TGTGCCAGCAGAGGGACAGGGGTGTATGGCTACACCTTC.

The J gene is TRBJ1-2, the V gene TRBV5-1; 10 nucleotides align to TRBD1. The CDR3 contains 13 residues. Germline values: CDR1 SGHRS, CDR2 YFSETQ. The trim removed 4 bases at V and 8 bases at J, leaving 5 bases unmatched. CDR3 protein: CASSRTGGRGYTF. DNA of the CDR3: TGCGCCAGCAGCCGGACAGGGGGTCGGGGCTACACCTTC.

V usage is TRBV6-1 and J usage is TRBJ2-6, with a weak D call TRBD1 (6 bases). CDR1 MNHNS and CDR2 SASEGT come from the germline V gene. V shed 4 bases and J shed 0 bases, with 22 bases lying between them. The CDR3 has 20 amino acids. CDR3 nucleotide sequence: TGTGCCAGCAGTGGAGCTACTAAATGGACAGTGTTCTCTGGGGCCAACGTCCTGACTTTC. It is translated as CASSGATKWTVFSGANVLTF.

J is TRBJ1-2 and V is TRBV3-1 (or the pseudogene TRBV3-2); 8 nucleotides line up with TRBD1. Germline V gene lookup returns CDR1 LGHDT and CDR2 YNNKEL (reference sequence). The J segment lost 5 bases and the V segment lost 0 bases, leaving 11 bases of the junction unmatched. The CDR3 has 17 amino acids. CDR3 DNA sequence: TGTGCCAGCAGCCAAGATCGTTACCAGGGGGCGAGGTATGGCTACACCTTC. It is translated as CASSQDRYQGARYGYTF.

The chain combines TRBV13 with TRBJ2-3; 10 bases line up with TRBD2. Trimming cost V 5 bases and J 3 bases; bases outside gene matches: 5. Looked up from germline, CDR1 is PRHDT and CDR2 is FYEKMQ (reference sequence). The CDR3 extends over 15 amino acids. The CDR3 sequence: CASSPERGGTDTQYF. The DNA for the CDR3 is TGTGCCAGCAGCCCGGAGCGGGGGGGTACAGATACGCAGTATTTT. Drawing the rest from reference TRBV13 and TRBJ2-3, the complete variable domain is AAGVIQSPRHLIKEKRETATLKCYPIPRHDTVYWYQQGPGQDPQFLISFYEKMQSDKGSIPDRFSAQQFSDYHSELNMSSLELGDSALYFCASSPERGGTDTQYFGPGTRLTVL.

The CDR3 here is CASSLIPNPNYGYTF. CDR3 in DNA: TGTGCCAGCAGTTTAATCCCCAATCCTAACTATGGCTACACCTTC. The rearrangement joins TRBV27 to TRBJ1-2; D gene uncertain. The CDR3 covers 15 residues. V was shortened by 2 bases and J by 0 bases, with 10 bases between the two germline ends. Per the germline V gene, CDR1 is MNHEY and CDR2 is SMNVEV (reference sequence).

Notes on this clone: The sample has other DNA sequences that encode this CDR3 too. J is TRBJ1-5 and V is TRBV9; D not certain. The CDR3 covers 15 residues. Germline CDR1 is SGDLS and CDR2 is YYNGEE. Deletions cut 0 bases from V and 1 base from J, with 8 bases between. CDR3 coding DNA: TGTGCCAGCAGCGTAGGGCAGGAAAGCAATCAGCCCCAGCATTTT. Its translation: CASSVGQESNQPQHF.

The chain is built from TRBV11-3 and TRBJ2-7; weak D call: TRBD1 (6 bases). V dropped 1 base and J dropped 5 bases, with 12 bases sitting between them. Looked up from germline, CDR1 is SGHNT and CDR2 is YENEEA. The CDR3 length is 14 residues. CDR3 sequence: CASSLGTGRNEQYF. Written as DNA, the CDR3 is TGTGCCAGCAGCTTAGGTACAGGGCGCAACGAGCAGTACTTC.

The chain joins TRBV10-3 to TRBJ2-3, with TRBD2 matching 11 bases. The CDR3 has 12 amino acids. Germline loops: CDR1 ENHRY, CDR2 SYGVKD. V shed 11 bases and J 6 bases; nucleotides not matched to a gene: 4. The DNA of the CDR3 is TGTGCCGGTAGCGGGGGGGCTGATACGCAGTATTTT. Its translation is CAGSGGADTQYF.

The chain recombines TRBV4-2 with TRBJ1-2; 11 bases match TRBD1. The length of the CDR3 is 15 residues. V shed 5 bases and J 7 bases; nucleotides not matched to a gene: 9. Germline CDR1 reads LGHNA; CDR2 reads YNFKEQ. The CDR3 region has the DNA TGTGCCAGCAGCACCGGGACAGGGGGAATGGGTGGCTACACCTTC. This gives the protein CASSTGTGGMGGYTF.

V and J are TRBV7-2 and TRBJ1-1, with a possible D match to TRBD1 (5 bases). The CDR3 has 14 amino acids. The V end was cut by 3 bases, the J end by 3 bases, with 11 bases between. Germline-derived CDR1 and CDR2 are SGHTA and FQGNSA. CDR3 region: CASSLGGEDTEAFF. CDR3 nucleotide sequence: TGTGCCAGCAGCTTGGGGGGAGAAGACACTGAAGCTTTCTTT.

J is TRBJ2-2 and V is TRBV27, with TRBD1 identical over 9 bases. The CDR3 contains 16 residues. Germline CDR1 is MNHEY and CDR2 is SMNVEV (reference sequence). The V and J ends lost 7 bases and 2 bases, in that order; junction bases with no gene match: 8. The CDR3 sequence: CASTRDRAFNTGELFF. As DNA, the CDR3 is TGTGCCAGCACACGGGACAGGGCATTTAACACCGGGGAGCTGTTTTTT.

This clone appeared once. This chain uses TRBV19 with TRBJ2-7; tentatively, D is TRBD2 (6 bases). V lost 5 bases and J lost 3, with 14 bases in between. This CDR3 is built from 14 residues. Germline V gene sequence: CDR1 LNHDA, CDR2 SQIVND (reference sequence). The CDR3 bases are TGTGCCAGTAGTGGACGGGACTTGAACTACGAGCAGTACTTC. Protein: CASSGRDLNYEQYF. The full variable domain, with the rest looked up from reference TRBV19 and TRBJ2-7, is DGGITQSPKYLFRKEGQNVTLSCEQNLNHDAMYWYRQDPGQGLRLIYYSQIVNDFQKGDIAEGYSVSREKKESFPLTVTSAQKNPTAFYLCASSGRDLNYEQYFGPGTRLTVT.

This clone was seen only a few times. The chain has TRBV7-9 and TRBJ1-4; a possible D gene is TRBD1 (6 bases). Germline CDR1 is SEHNR and CDR2 is FQNEAQ (reference sequence). This CDR3 comprises 13 residues. Trimming shortened V by 5 bases and J by 8 bases, and 12 bases separated the two germline ends. CDR3 sequence: CASSPRTEEKLFF. For the CDR3, the DNA is TGTGCCAGCAGCCCCCGGACAGAGGAAAAACTGTTTTTT.

V gene TRBV30 combines with J gene TRBJ1-6; D is unresolved. From germline, CDR1 is GTSNPN and CDR2 SVGIG (reference sequence). The CDR3 has 16 residues. The ends were cut back, 3 bases at V and 0 bases at J, with 12 bases in the middle. CDR3 in amino acids: CAWRLRGSSYNSPLHF. The CDR3, as DNA: TGTGCCTGGAGGCTTCGAGGGAGCTCCTATAATTCACCCCTCCACTTT. Complete variable domain (other parts from reference TRBV30 and TRBJ1-6): SQTIHQWPATLVQPVGSPLSLECTVEGTSNPNLYWYRQAAGRGLQLLFYSVGIGQISSEVPQNLSASRPQDRQFILSSKKLLLSDSGFYLCAWRLRGSSYNSPLHFGNGTRLTVT.

V usage is TRBV7-6 and J usage is TRBJ1-1, with a tentative D call TRBD1 (5 bases). This CDR3 comprises 14 residues. The germline V and J ends were trimmed by 4 bases and 1 base, with 10 bases remaining between them. In germline, CDR1 is SGHVS, CDR2 FNYEAQ. CDR3 coding DNA: TGTGCCAGCAGCTGGGACGGGGGGAACACTGAAGCTTTCTTT. It specifies CASSWDGGNTEAFF.

The chain carries TRBV20-1 and TRBJ2-6, with 7 bases lining up with TRBD1. V gave up 3 bases and J gave up 2 bases; unmatched junction bases: 4. This CDR3 is 15 amino acids long. Germline V gives CDR1 DFQATT, CDR2 SNEGSKA (reference sequence). The CDR3 here is CSASPTGPGANVLTF. CDR3 nucleotide sequence: TGCAGTGCTAGTCCGACAGGGCCTGGGGCCAACGTCCTGACTTTC.

As DNA, the CDR3 is TGCGCCAGCAGCTTGGCCGCGGCAAGCTCTGGAAACACCATATATTTT. Translation gives CASSLAAASSGNTIYF. The chain joins TRBV5-1 to TRBJ1-3; unclear D gene. Trimming removed 0 bases at V and 0 bases at J, with 10 bases between. The CDR3 sequence is 16 residues long. The germline gives CDR1 SGHRS, CDR2 YFSETQ.

This clone came up once. This rearrangement joins TRBV25-1 to TRBJ2-5; D possibly corresponds to TRBD1 (5 bases). Looked up from germline, CDR1 is MGHDK and CDR2 is SYGVNS. CDR3 size: 13 residues. V dropped 6 bases and J dropped 5 bases, with 13 bases sitting between them. Here the CDR3 reads CASSMTAMETQYF. CDR3 sequence (DNA): TGTGCCAGCAGCATGACAGCAATGGAGACCCAGTACTTC.

The rearrangement links TRBV6-5 to TRBJ2-3, with 9 bases lining up with TRBD2. V shed 6 bases, J shed 1 base, and the junction held 5 bases outside the gene matches. This CDR3 region has 15 residues. Germline assignment: CDR1 MNHEY and CDR2 SVGAGI. For the CDR3, the DNA is TGTGCCAGCAGAAGGACTAGCGCGGGCACAGATACGCAGTATTTT. It yields the protein CASRRTSAGTDTQYF.

CDR3 residues: CASSGGRDSTSYGYTF. The DNA of the CDR3 is TGCGCCAGCAGTGGGGGCCGGGACTCTACTTCCTATGGCTACACCTTC. J is TRBJ1-2 and V is TRBV10-2; a possible D gene is TRBD1 (5 bases). Germline loops: CDR1 WSHSY, CDR2 SAAADI. The V end lost 4 bases, the J end lost 4 bases, and 19 bases lay between the germline ends. The CDR3 is made up of 16 amino acids.

A few counts support this clone. This rearrangement joins TRBV30 to TRBJ1-2, with a tentative D call TRBD1 (6 bases). This CDR3 comprises 14 residues. V was pared by 4 bases and J by 5 bases, with 17 bases between. Germline CDR1 and CDR2: GTSNPN and SVGIG (reference sequence). This CDR3 reads CAWKPFSGVYGYTF. CDR3 DNA: TGTGCCTGGAAACCCTTCTCAGGGGTATATGGCTACACCTTC. Complete variable domain (other parts from reference TRBV30 and TRBJ1-2): SQTIHQWPATLVQPVGSPLSLECTVEGTSNPNLYWYRQAAGRGLQLLFYSVGIGQISSEVPQNLSASRPQDRQFILSSKKLLLSDSGFYLCAWKPFSGVYGYTFGSGTRLTVV.

The gene calls are TRBV5-4 and TRBJ1-3, with 8 bases lining up with TRBD1. The CDR3 covers 14 residues. J was trimmed by 7 bases and V by 1 base; bases with no gene match: 4. Germline assignment: CDR1 SGHNT and CDR2 YYREEE (reference sequence). CDR3 coding DNA: TGTGCCAGCAGCTTGAACAGGGGGGATAACACCATATATTTT. This sequence encodes CASSLNRGDNTIYF.

CDR3 bases: TGTGCCAGTAATGGACAGGGGGTCCATTTT. Protein sequence: CASNGQGVHF. The V call is TRBV6-5, the J call TRBJ1-5; 10 bases match TRBD1. The CDR3 covers 10 residues. The trim removed 9 bases at V and 16 bases at J, leaving 6 bases unmatched. The germline V gene encodes CDR1 MNHEY and CDR2 SVGAGI.

V and J are TRBV5-1 and TRBJ1-1; D gene unclear. V gave up 4 bases and J gave up 5 bases, with 15 bases separating them. Germline V CDR1 and CDR2: SGHRS, YFSETQ. This CDR3 is built from 14 residues. In nucleotides, the CDR3 is TGCGCCAGCAGCCCCTCCGGTGAAACGACTGAAGCTTTCTTT. Its protein product is CASSPSGETTEAFF.

This clone turned up a few times. The chain has TRBV25-1 and TRBJ1-2; tentatively, D is TRBD1 (5 bases). With 4 bases removed from V and 8 bases from J, the gap between germline ends came to 17 bases. Germline lookup yields CDR1 MGHDK and CDR2 SYGVNS. CDR3 length equals 14 residues. The chain's CDR3 is CASSAKGIHLGYTF. CDR3 nucleotide sequence: TGTGCCAGCAGTGCGAAGGGGATCCACCTGGGCTACACCTTC.